This T cell receptor (beta chain) was observed in a study of early T cells in non-severe SARS-CoV-2 infection. Study-level information: Bulk RNA taken from unsorted whole blood was sequenced, leaving chains unpaired. Study-level results: Matching against VDJdb likely underestimated virus-specific expansions, favoring anti-spike CD8.

Tagging with unique molecular identifiers was applied to individual cDNA molecules. MiXCR, run by TCRdb on the 5' RACE reads, gives a single entry per CDR3 protein. This table holds under 75,000 distinct CDR3 sequences, about 13% found once. V shed 7 bases and J shed 9 bases, with 12 bases lying between them. The CDR3 length is 11 residues. Germline assignment: CDR1 SQVTM and CDR2 ANQGSEA. This clonotype was detected a few times. Its specificity is not known. The source is an adult who was a healthcare worker with PCR-confirmed SARS-CoV-2 infection or an uninfected control (not recorded which). This chain uses TRBV29-1 with TRBJ2-2, with D possibly matching TRBD1 (5 bases). The specimen sequenced was whole blood. CDR3 amino acids: CSGGEDRELFF. The DNA of the CDR3 is TGCAGCGGGGGCGAGGATAGGGAGCTGTTTTTT.